This T cell receptor beta chain was recorded in a study of T-cell memory formation after mild COVID-19 (dated by TCRdb to 2020 to 2022). Background for the entire study: TCR sequence clusters from the two donors were found to be largely donor specific. Two young, previously healthy adult volunteers, one female and one male, were included in the cohort. In two donors, T-cell clones that expanded and contracted after mild COVID-19 were followed by sequencing TCRalpha and TCRbeta repertoires longitudinally.

Instrument on record: Illumina NovaSeq 6000. cDNA libraries for TCRalpha and TCRbeta were prepared by 5'RACE using constant-segment primers, with sample barcodes and unique molecular identifiers added. Trizol reagent was used to extract RNA from every sample. The libraries were amplified in two PCR steps, and the second step added a second sample barcode and Illumina TruSeq adapters. Libraries were sequenced on an Illumina NovaSeq with 2 x 150 bp paired-end reads. As for the authors' bioinformatics: The reads were demultiplexed and collapsed into UMI-guided consensus sequences using migec v1.2.7. Using mixcr v2.1.11, UMI consensuses were aligned to TRA and TRB V and J templates and then assembled into clonotypes. A clonotype was counted as expanded or contracted only when both edgeR and NoisET called the clonotype significant, with the noise models trained on biological replicates. For edgeR calls, the cutoffs were a false discovery rate-adjusted p below 0.01 and a log2 fold-change threshold of 1. PCA with hierarchical clustering of max-normalized trajectories of the 1000 most abundant clonotypes was used as exploratory dynamics analysis. Each responding clone was given a CD4 or CD8 phenotype based on the CD4+ and CD8+ repertoires, which had been sequenced separately. Using fastp trimming at Q25 and MiXCR clonotype assembly, TCRdb reanalyzed the public sequencing data and kept in-frame beta chains. Records with the same CDR3 protein are collapsed into one entry carrying the most frequent genes and DNA. TCRdb, rather than the study authors, made the V and J calls. Within this sample are roughly 250,000 distinct CDR3 sequences, with around 15% of them counted one time only. The top ten hold 22% of the sample.

Reading the germline V gene (reference sequence) gives CDR1 GTSNPN and CDR2 SVGIG. The CDR3 goes from the cysteine to the phenylalanine over 12 residues. Just CDR3 DNA is preserved here, 36 bases in frame from base 1. The V and J ends are trimmed by 7 bases and 7 bases, leaving 13 bases between them. Ficoll-Paque density gradient centrifugation was the method used to isolate PBMCs. The paper as a whole reports these results and caveats: Some responding clones were detected in pre-infection memory, suggesting pre-existing cross-reactive memory T cells joined the SARS-CoV-2 response. Contracting CD4+ clones were located mainly in the CM and EM memory subsets, whereas CD8+ clones were found to be enriched in EMRA. Clones contracting from day 15 to 85 had balanced CD4/CD8 phenotypes, while a second wave expanding from day 15 to 37 was biased towards CD4+. The second-wave clones that peaked on day 37 were not confirmed to be SARS-CoV-2 specific. The study covered only a couple of mild cases, and larger cohorts including severe cases with pre-infection samples were considered necessary.

The table lists this clonotype with a few counts. What this receptor recognizes is not known. Base qualities are not recorded, but no much larger clone differs from it by a single base. The TCR sequence derives from a man younger than 30 who had mild COVID-19 (a few samples of this study predate the infection). The sample titles of this study are shuffled in the database, so cell type and time point are left out; the donor was told from shared clones. Sequenced sample: PBMCs or a T cell subset sorted from them (not recorded which). This receptor chain uses TRBV30 and TRBJ2-2; the D gene assignment is ambiguous. The DNA sequence is given as TGTGCCTACCTCCGGGCTGGCGGGGAGCTGTTTTTT. Its protein product is CAYLRAGGELFF.